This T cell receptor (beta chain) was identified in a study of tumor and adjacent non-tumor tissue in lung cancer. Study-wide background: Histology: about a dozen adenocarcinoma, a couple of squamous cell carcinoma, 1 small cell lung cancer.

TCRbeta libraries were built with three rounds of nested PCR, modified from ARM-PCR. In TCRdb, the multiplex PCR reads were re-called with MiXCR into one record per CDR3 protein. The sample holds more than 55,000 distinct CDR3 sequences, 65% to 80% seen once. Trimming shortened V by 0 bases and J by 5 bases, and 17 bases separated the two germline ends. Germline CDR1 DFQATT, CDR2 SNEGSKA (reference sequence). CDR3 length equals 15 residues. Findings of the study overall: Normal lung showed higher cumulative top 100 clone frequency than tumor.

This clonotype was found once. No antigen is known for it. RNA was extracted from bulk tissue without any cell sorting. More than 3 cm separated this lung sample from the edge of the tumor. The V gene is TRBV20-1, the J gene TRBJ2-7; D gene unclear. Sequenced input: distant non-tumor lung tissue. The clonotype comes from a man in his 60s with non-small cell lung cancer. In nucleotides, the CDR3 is TGCAGTGCTAGAGATTTGTCAAATTTCAATCACGAGCAGTACTTC. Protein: CSARDLSNFNHEQYF.